What follows describes a single T cell receptor (beta chain). The target antigen is unknown. These data originate in a study of PD-1 blockade in classical Hodgkin lymphoma. Time point indicated: cycle 4 day 1 (C4D1), after more than five weeks of nivolumab. All trial patients relapsed after autologous stem cell transplantation. Repertoires were generated with immunoSEQ multiplex PCR, while TCRdb's copy carries only in-frame clones and drops some. This table holds tens of thousands of clones, approximately 72% found once. This CDR3 comprises 14 residues. CDR1 and CDR2 (germline): WSHSY, SAAADI. The V and J ends lost 7 bases and 5 bases, in that order; junction bases with no gene match: 9. The study, taken as a whole, reports: Compared with healthy donors, newly diagnosed patients reportedly showed lower baseline TCR diversity. CD8+ TCR diversity did not rise significantly by C4D1, unlike CD4+. The baseline diversity of complete responders showed similarity to that of newly diagnosed patients.

The chain has TRBV10-2 and TRBJ1-2, with 8 bases that match TRBD1. The input for sequencing was peripheral blood mononuclear cells (PBMCs), taken before the fourth cycle of nivolumab. This clonotype was sampled from a human donor with classical Hodgkin lymphoma. Here the CDR3 reads CASTHFGTGYGYTF. The CDR3, as DNA: TGCGCCAGCACCCACTTCGGGACAGGTTATGGCTACACCTTC.